This TCR beta chain is from a study of early T cells in non-severe SARS-CoV-2 infection. Study-wide context: With bulk RNA from unsorted whole blood as input, sequencing yielded unpaired chains.

From the 5' RACE reads, TCRdb called clonotypes with MiXCR, one entry per CDR3 protein. The data hold 75,000 to 100,000 distinct CDR3 sequences, with 14% to 15% observed a single time. CDR3 length equals 15 residues. V lost 9 bases and J lost 3, with 20 bases in between. CDR1 is SGDLS and CDR2 is YYNGEE in the germline V gene. This clonotype has only a few counts. The sequence derives from an adult who was a healthcare worker with PCR-confirmed SARS-CoV-2 infection or an uninfected control (not recorded which). J is TRBJ2-3 and V is TRBV9; D is undetermined. The sequencing input was whole blood. CDR3 DNA: TGTGCCACTGCCAGGACCGGGTCATCGACAGATACGCAGTATTTT. Translated: CATARTGSSTDTQYF.